This TCR beta chain was profiled in a study of early T cells in non-severe SARS-CoV-2 infection. Study details: Unsorted whole-blood RNA was sequenced in bulk, leaving chains unpaired.

Individual cDNA molecules were tagged with unique molecular identifiers. TCRdb reprocessed the 5' RACE reads via MiXCR and lists one record per CDR3 protein. The table has under 85,000 distinct CDR3 sequences, about 14% seen once. Study results and caveats: VDJdb matches were skewed toward anti-spike CD8 T cell responses.

This clonotype was counted many times. The antigen is undetermined. The germline V gene encodes CDR1 MNHEY and CDR2 SMNVEV (reference sequence). The V segment lost 4 bases and the J segment 4 bases; nucleotides outside the gene matches: 8. The CDR3 has 16 residues. The sequencing here drew on whole blood, taken at baseline. The receptor was isolated from an adult who was a healthcare worker with PCR-confirmed SARS-CoV-2 infection or an uninfected control (not recorded which). The J gene is TRBJ2-1, the V gene TRBV27; 9 nucleotides align to TRBD2. The CDR3 DNA is TGTGCCAGCAGTTCACCGACTAGCGGACCTTACAATGAGCAGTTCTTC. It translates to CASSSPTSGPYNEQFF.